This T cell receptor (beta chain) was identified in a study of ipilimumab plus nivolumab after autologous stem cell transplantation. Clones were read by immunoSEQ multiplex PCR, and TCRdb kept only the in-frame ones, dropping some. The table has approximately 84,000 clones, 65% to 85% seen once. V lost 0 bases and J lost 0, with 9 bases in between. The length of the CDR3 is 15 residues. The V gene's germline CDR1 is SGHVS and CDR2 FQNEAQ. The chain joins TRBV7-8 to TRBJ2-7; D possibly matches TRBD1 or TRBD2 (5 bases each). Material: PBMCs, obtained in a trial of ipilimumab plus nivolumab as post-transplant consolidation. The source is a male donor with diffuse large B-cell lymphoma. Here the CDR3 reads CASSLALGTSYEQYF. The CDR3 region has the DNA TGTGCCAGCAGCTTAGCCCTAGGGACCTCCTACGAGCAGTACTTC.